This T cell receptor beta chain is drawn from a study of identifying expanded T cells in peripheral blood. Regarding the study as a whole: Over around two and four weeks, about 17 and 20 clones changed, versus 1.2 between replicates. Clone count variance between roughly two-week samples rose with total template count.

Collection occurred without any documented infections or immune events in donors. Method: immunoSEQ multiplex PCR; TCRdb's copy keeps in-frame clones and lacks some. The repertoire holds more than 45,000 clones, with around 81% as singletons. With respect to this clone: Its antigen is unidentified. This sample also contains other DNA sequences that code for the same CDR3.

This receptor was obtained from a person between 18 and 75 years old in good health. Sequenced: blood.

The chain's CDR3 is CASSPWTSSYEQYF. The CDR3, as DNA: TGTGCCAGCAGCCCATGGACAAGCTCCTACGAGCAGTACTTC. V gene TRBV7-2 combines with J gene TRBJ2-7, with D perhaps TRBD1 (5 bases). V gave up 5 bases and J gave up 0 bases, with 11 bases separating them. The CDR3 spans 14 residues. CDR1 is SGHTA and CDR2 is FQGNSA in the germline V gene.